The source of this TCR beta chain is a study of blood T cell repertoires in COVID-19. There are a few counts of this clone. Method: immunoSEQ multiplex PCR; TCRdb's copy keeps in-frame clones and lacks some. Of roughly 140,000 clones in the sample, 70% to 85% were seen once. Sequenced material: peripheral blood. The sequence came from a man aged 60 to 75 with active or convalescent COVID-19.

CDR3 amino acids: CASSQEGLMNTEAFF. The CDR3 DNA sequence: TGCGCCAGCAGCCAAGAGGGCCTGATGAACACTGAAGCTTTCTTT. This chain connects TRBV4-1 to TRBJ1-1; no reliable D call. Looked up from germline, CDR1 is MGHRA and CDR2 is YSYEKL. V was pared by 0 bases and J by 0 bases, with 8 bases between. This CDR3 is built from 15 residues.